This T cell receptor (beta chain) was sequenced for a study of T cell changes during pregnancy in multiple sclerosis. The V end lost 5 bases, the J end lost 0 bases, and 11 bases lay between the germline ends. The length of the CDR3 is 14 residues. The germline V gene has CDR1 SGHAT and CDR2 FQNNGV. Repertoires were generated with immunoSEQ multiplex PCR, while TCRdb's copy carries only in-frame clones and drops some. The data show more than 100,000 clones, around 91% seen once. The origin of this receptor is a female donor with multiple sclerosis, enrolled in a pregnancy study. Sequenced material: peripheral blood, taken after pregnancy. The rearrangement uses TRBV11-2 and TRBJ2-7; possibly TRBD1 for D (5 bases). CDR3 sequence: CASSRQRRSYEQYF. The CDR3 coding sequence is TGTGCCAGCAGCCGACAGAGACGCTCCTACGAGCAGTACTTC.